The clone carrying this TCR beta chain has a count of ten or more. The antigen is not known. This record belongs to a study of human T cells and chemical hapten exposure. Study in general: Small volume differences among pooled libraries mainly caused per-sample TCR yield variation.

Study-level results: No alteration of TCRs above 1 in 1000 frequency was seen with DPC sensitization.

MiXCR, run by TCRdb on the RACE reads, gives a single entry per CDR3 protein. The table includes fewer than 95,000 distinct CDR3 sequences, about 11% detected once. Time point defined: patch test 2, 6 weeks after DPC sensitization. Treatment of the sample: therapeutic diphenylcyclopropenone sensitization with weekly scalp DPC. Alopecia patients, 18 to 70 years old and DPC-suitable, served as donors. The sequence was collected from a man aged 40-50 years with alopecia areata. Some clones in this sample may be carry-over from other donors' samples. The source was whole blood, collected in connection with sensitization to the hapten diphenylcyclopropenone (DPC).

In DNA, the CDR3 is TGTGCCAGCAGTGAAGCGCGGGGGGGCAATCAGCCCCAGCATTTT. Amino acids: CASSEARGGNQPQHF. This rearrangement joins TRBV6-1 to TRBJ1-5, with a weak D call TRBD1 (5 bases). The CDR3 is 15 residues long. Germline-derived CDR1 and CDR2 are MNHNS and SASEGT. The V gene lost 0 bases and the J gene lost 2 bases, with 8 bases spanning the gap.